The T cell receptor beta chain under discussion was sequenced for a study of neoadjuvant nivolumab and ipilimumab in lung cancer. Comments on this clone: As yet, its antigen is unknown.

Study observations and caveats: From pretherapy to surgery, tumor richness and clonality rose with dual therapy.

Measured with immunoSEQ multiplex PCR; TCRdb has only the in-frame clones, and not every one. The sample lists 40,000 or so clones, roughly nine tenths occurring once. This CDR3 contains 17 residues. The germline CDR1 and CDR2 sequences are MNHEY and SMNVEV (reference sequence). Deletions cut 4 bases from V and 1 base from J, with 19 bases between. This specimen was peripheral blood, taken before neoadjuvant nivolumab, alone or with ipilimumab. The chain has TRBV27 and TRBJ1-1; the D gene is possibly TRBD1 (6 bases). The TCR was taken from an adult with non-small cell lung cancer. CDR3 sequence: CASSSSRPDRSNTEAFF. CDR3 nucleotide sequence: TGTGCCAGCAGTTCCTCCCGACCGGACAGATCGAACACTGAAGCTTTCTTT.